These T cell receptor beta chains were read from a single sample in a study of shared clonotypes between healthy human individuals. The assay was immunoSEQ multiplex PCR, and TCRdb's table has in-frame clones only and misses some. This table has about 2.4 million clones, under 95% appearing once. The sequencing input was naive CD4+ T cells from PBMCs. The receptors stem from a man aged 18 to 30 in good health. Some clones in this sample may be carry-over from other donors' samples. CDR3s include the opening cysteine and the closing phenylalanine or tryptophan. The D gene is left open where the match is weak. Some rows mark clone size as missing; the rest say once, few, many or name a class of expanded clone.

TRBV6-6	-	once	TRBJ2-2	TGTGCCACCAGCAGGGACTCTCCAACCGGGGAGCTGTTTTTT	CATSRDSPTGELFF
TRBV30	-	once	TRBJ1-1	TGTGCCTGGAGTGTACAACTGAACACTGAAGCTTTCTTT	CAWSVQLNTEAFF
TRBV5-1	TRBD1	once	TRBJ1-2	TGCGCCAGCAGCTTACGATCCGGGACAGGGTATGGCTACACCTTC	CASSLRSGTGYGYTF
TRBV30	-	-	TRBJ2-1	TGTGCCTGGAGCCCCAACCGATCTATGCAGTTCTTC	CAWSPNRSMQFF
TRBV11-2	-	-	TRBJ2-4	TGTGCCAGCAGCCCCCTAGCCAAAAACATTCAGTACTTC	CASSPLAKNIQYF
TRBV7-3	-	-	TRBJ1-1	TGTGCCAGCAGCTTCAGCTTTAACACTGAAGCTTTCTTT	CASSFSFNTEAFF
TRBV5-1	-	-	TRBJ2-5	TGCGCCAGCAGCTACGGACCCACGGAGACCCAGTACTTC	CASSYGPTETQYF
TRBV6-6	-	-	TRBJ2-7	TGTGCCAGCAGCCATACTTTCGGTGAGCAGTACTTC	CASSHTFGEQYF
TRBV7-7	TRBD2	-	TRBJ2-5	TGTGCCAGCAGCCCCGGGGAGGGGACCCAAGAGACCCAGTACTTC	CASSPGEGTQETQYF
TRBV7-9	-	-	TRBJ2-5	TGTGCCAGCAGCTTAGGTCGGGGACGGTACCAAGAGACCCAGTACTTC	CASSLGRGRYQETQYF
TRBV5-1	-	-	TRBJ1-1	TGCGCCAGCAGGCGGACAGAGAACACTGAAGCTTTCTTT	CASRRTENTEAFF
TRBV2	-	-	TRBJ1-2	TGTGCCAGCGGACAAGGGAGTGGCTACACCTTC	CASGQGSGYTF
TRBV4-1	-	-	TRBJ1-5	TGCGCCAGCAGCCCGTCGGACAGCCCAAGGCCCCAGCATTTT	CASSPSDSPRPQHF
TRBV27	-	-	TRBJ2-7	TGTGCCAGCAGTTTAAGGAGGGCCTACGAGCAGTACTTC	CASSLRRAYEQYF
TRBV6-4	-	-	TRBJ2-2	TGTGCCAGCAGAGAACCGGGGCGAACCGGGGAGCTGTTTTTT	CASREPGRTGELFF
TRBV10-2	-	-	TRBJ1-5	TGCGCCAGCAGTGAAAGCAGGGTCCGTGGTCAGCCCCAGCATTTT	CASSESRVRGQPQHF
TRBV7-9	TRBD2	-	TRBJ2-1	TGTGCCAGCACTTCTGGCTTAGCGGGAGTTTACAATGAGCAGTTCTTC	CASTSGLAGVYNEQFF
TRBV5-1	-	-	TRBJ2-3	TGCGCCAGCAGCCCCGCGTTGCTCGGGACAGATACGCAGTATTTT	CASSPALLGTDTQYF
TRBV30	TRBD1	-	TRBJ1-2	TGTGCCTGGAGTTTTCCGGGACAGGGTTTCTATGGCTACACCTTC	CAWSFPGQGFYGYTF
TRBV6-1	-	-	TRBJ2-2	TGTGCCAGCAGTGCTTTAGGCGGGGCCCTGGGGACCGGGGAGCTGTTTTTT	CASSALGGALGTGELFF
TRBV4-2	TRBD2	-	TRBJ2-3	TGTGCCAGCAGCCAACGGCCCGGGAGCGGGAGGTTAAGCACAGATACGCAGTATTTT	CASSQRPGSGRLSTDTQYF
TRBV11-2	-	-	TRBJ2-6	TGTGCCAGCAGCTTGAGCCCCCGGGGTGAAGGGGCCAACGTCCTGACTTTC	CASSLSPRGEGANVLTF
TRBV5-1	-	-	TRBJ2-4	TGCGCCAGCAGCTTGGGGTCAGGGAAGGGAGGAAACATTCAGTACTTC	CASSLGSGKGGNIQYF
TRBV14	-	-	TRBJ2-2	TGTGCCAGCAGCCATAGATACAGAACAACGAACACCGGGGAGCTGTTTTTT	CASSHRYRTTNTGELFF
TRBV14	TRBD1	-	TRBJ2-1	TGTGCCAGCAGCCCGGACAGGGTGAGGCTGTTCTTC	CASSPDRVRLFF
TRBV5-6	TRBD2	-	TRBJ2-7	TGTGCCAGCAGCGATGGTGGGACTAGCGGGAGGCTCGGAGGGTACGAGCAGTACTTC	CASSDGGTSGRLGGYEQYF
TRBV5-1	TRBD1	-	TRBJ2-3	TGCGCCAGCAGCTTGGGCTTACGGGACAGGAATACGCAGTATTTT	CASSLGLRDRNTQYF
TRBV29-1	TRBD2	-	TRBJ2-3	TGCAGCGACCACGTAAGCGGGGCCACAGATACGCAGTATTTT	CSDHVSGATDTQYF
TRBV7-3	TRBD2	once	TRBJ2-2	TGTGCCAGCAGCTTAAATCTAGCGGGGGCCGGGGAGCTGTTTTTT	CASSLNLAGAGELFF
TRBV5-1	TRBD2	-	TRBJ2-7	TGCGCCAGCAGCTTGGAGGGAGGGTCCAGCTCCTACGAGCAGTACTTC	CASSLEGGSSSYEQYF
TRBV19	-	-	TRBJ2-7	TGTGCCAGTAGTATAGGGGCAGGGGCGGTCGAGCAGTACTTC	CASSIGAGAVEQYF
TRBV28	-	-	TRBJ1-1	TGTGCCAGCAGTCCGCGGGTGTTTGCTTTCTTT	CASSPRVFAFF
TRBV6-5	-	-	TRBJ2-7	TGTGCCAGCAGTTTCCCCGGGGCCAGCTCCTACGAGCAGTACTTC	CASSFPGASSYEQYF
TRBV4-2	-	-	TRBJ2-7	TGTGCCAGCAGCCAAGATCCGGCAGGAGGGCCTCCCCCGAACGAGCAGTACTTC	CASSQDPAGGPPPNEQYF
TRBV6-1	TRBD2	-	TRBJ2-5	TGTGCCAGCAGGAGAATAGCGGGAGGGGAGACCCAGTACTTC	CASRRIAGGETQYF
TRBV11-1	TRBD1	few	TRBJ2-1	TGTGCCAGCAGCCCAGGCGGCAGGGGGTACAATGAGCAGTTCTTC	CASSPGGRGYNEQFF
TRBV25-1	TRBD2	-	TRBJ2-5	TGTGCCAGCAGTGATCCAGGGACTAGTCAGGAGACCCAGTACTTC	CASSDPGTSQETQYF
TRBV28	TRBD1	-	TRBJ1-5	TGTGCCAGCAGTTCCGGACAGGTTGGCAATCAGCCCCAGCATTTT	CASSSGQVGNQPQHF
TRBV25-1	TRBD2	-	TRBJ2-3	TGTGCCAGCAGTGAATTTAGCGGGAGGTTGACAGATACGCAGTATTTT	CASSEFSGRLTDTQYF
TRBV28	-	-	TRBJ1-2	TGTGCCAGCAGTCCCGGGCCGGGGGTCTATGGCTACACCTTC	CASSPGPGVYGYTF
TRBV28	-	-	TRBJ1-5	TGTGCCAGCAGCATTCCGGCAGGGTCGTATCAGCCCCAGCATTTT	CASSIPAGSYQPQHF
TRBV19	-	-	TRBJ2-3	TGTGCCAGTAGTGGTGCAGGGGCAGATACGCAGTATTTT	CASSGAGADTQYF
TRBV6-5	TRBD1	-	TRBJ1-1	TGTGCCAGCAGATCGGACAGGGACTCCACTGAAGCTTTCTTT	CASRSDRDSTEAFF
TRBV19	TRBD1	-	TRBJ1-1	TGTGCCAGTAGTCTAGAGCATTACAGGGGGCAAGCTTTCTTT	CASSLEHYRGQAFF